A selection of T cell receptor beta chains follows, all from one sample in a study of long-term antiretroviral therapy in people with HIV. Some clones are missing from TCRdb's copy, which holds only in-frame ones; the method was immunoSEQ multiplex PCR. The sample carries about 21,000 clones, 82% recorded once. The sample was unsorted PBMCs, taken at the start of antiretroviral therapy. The receptors derive from a man aged 50 to 60 with HIV. Both conserved end residues are part of each CDR3. D genes are given only for firm matches. Part of the rows lack a size; the others show once, few, many or a class for expanded clones.

V gene	clone size	J gene	D gene	CDR3 protein	CDR3 DNA
TRBV4-3	-	TRBJ2-7	-	CASSQVHRAYEQYF	TGCGCCAGCAGCCAAGTTCACAGGGCCTACGAGCAGTACTTC
TRBV27	-	TRBJ2-7	TRBD1	CASSRTAGQGTYEQYF	TGTGCCAGCAGTCGGACCGCGGGACAGGGGACCTACGAGCAGTACTTC
TRBV12-5	-	TRBJ1-2	TRBD1	CASGLWDRDILGYTF	TGTGCTAGTGGTTTGTGGGACAGGGATATATTAGGCTACACCTTC
TRBV5-3	-	TRBJ1-6	TRBD1	CARSCRQGAGSPLHF	TGTGCCAGAAGCTGTCGACAGGGGGCTGGGTCACCCCTCCACTTT
TRBV5-6	-	TRBJ1-1	TRBD1	CASSSARQGTNTEAFF	TGTGCCAGCAGCTCAGCCCGACAGGGCACGAACACTGAAGCTTTCTTT
TRBV28	-	TRBJ1-1	TRBD1	CAITTGLNTEAFF	TGTGCCATCACGACAGGGCTGAACACTGAAGCTTTCTTT
TRBV12-5	-	TRBJ1-4	-	CASGSGQKLFF	TGTGCTAGTGGCTCGGGACAAAAACTGTTTTTT
TRBV4-3	-	TRBJ2-3	TRBD2	CASSHGGGTDTQYF	TGCGCCAGCAGCCATGGGGGGGGCACAGATACGCAGTATTTT
TRBV2	-	TRBJ1-5	TRBD1	CASSGTGKQPQHF	TGTGCCAGCAGTGGGACAGGGAAACAGCCCCAGCATTTT
TRBV14	-	TRBJ1-2	-	CASSQDLGGIDGYTF	TGTGCCAGCAGCCAAGATCTGGGGGGGATCGATGGCTACACCTTC
TRBV7-9	-	TRBJ1-4	-	CASTAGRLTNEKLFF	TGTGCCAGCACCGCAGGGAGGCTGACTAATGAAAAACTGTTTTTT
TRBV9	-	TRBJ1-3	TRBD1	CASSANPGQGGSGNTIYF	TGTGCCAGCAGCGCGAACCCGGGACAGGGAGGCTCTGGAAACACCATATATTTT
TRBV27	few	TRBJ2-7	TRBD2	CASSGLAGVHEQYF	TGTGCCAGCAGTGGACTAGCGGGAGTCCACGAGCAGTACTTC
TRBV6-6	-	TRBJ1-2	-	CASSYSKGYGYTF	TGTGCCAGCAGTTACTCAAAAGGGTATGGCTACACCTTC
TRBV6-6	-	TRBJ2-5	-	CASSYRAETQYF	TGTGCCAGCAGCTACAGGGCAGAGACCCAGTACTTC
TRBV2	-	TRBJ2-1	-	CASSLLGSQFF	TGTGCCAGCAGCCTACTAGGGTCGCAGTTCTTC
TRBV7-2	-	TRBJ2-3	TRBD2	CASSFSGRTNTQYF	TGTGCCAGCAGCTTTAGCGGGAGGACTAATACGCAGTATTTT
TRBV11-3	-	TRBJ1-1	-	CASSLMAMNTEAFF	TGTGCCAGCAGCTTAATGGCCATGAACACTGAAGCTTTCTTT
TRBV10-3	-	TRBJ1-3	-	CAIKDSGNTIYF	TGTGCCATCAAGGACAGTGGAAACACCATATATTTT
TRBV4-1	-	TRBJ1-4	-	CASSLPEGGGEKLFF	TGCGCCAGCAGCTTACCAGAGGGGGGTGGCGAAAAACTGTTTTTT
TRBV19	few	TRBJ2-7	TRBD1	CASSIVPREDRGLSGSYEQYF	TGTGCCAGTAGTATCGTCCCGAGGGAGGACAGGGGGCTAAGTGGTTCCTACGAGCAGTACTTC
TRBV6-5	once	TRBJ2-3	-	CASSPGREFTDTQYF	TGTGCCAGCAGCCCGGGACGGGAGTTCACAGATACGCAGTATTTT